Presented here are 5 T cell receptor beta chains from one specimen sequenced in a study of shared clonotypes between healthy human individuals. TCRdb's copy holds only in-frame clones and misses some; the assay was immunoSEQ multiplex PCR. The sample includes about 510,000 clones, around 79% of them seen just once. Sequenced material: PBMCs. These receptors were collected from a woman aged 40-49 years in good health. Some clones in this sample may be carry-over from other donors' samples.

V usage is TRBV13 and J usage is TRBJ2-3, with 8 bases matching TRBD2. Unmatched junction bases numbered 10, after V lost 5 bases and J lost 0 bases. The CDR3 totals 17 residues. The germline CDR1 and CDR2 sequences are PRHDT and FYEKMQ (reference sequence). The CDR3 sequence is CASSGPSGSTSTDTQYF. CDR3 DNA sequence: TGTGCCAGCAGCGGGCCTAGCGGGTCTACTAGCACAGATACGCAGTATTTT.

A remark on this clone: It differs at one base from a far larger clone, so likely a read error. The CDR3 DNA follows: TGTGCCAGCAGTGCCCTCCGACAGGGGTCGGGAGGCCACACCTTC. Protein sequence: CASSALRQGSGGHTF. V usage is TRBV27 and J usage is TRBJ1-2; 8 positions agree with TRBD1. CDR3 length: 15 amino acids. In germline, CDR1 is MNHEY, CDR2 SMNVEV (reference sequence). The V gene end was trimmed by 5 bases and the J gene end by 12 bases; junction bases not matched to a gene: 17.

The V gene is TRBV30, the J gene TRBJ1-3; possibly TRBD1 for D (6 bases). Germline assignment: CDR1 GTSNPN and CDR2 SVGIG (reference sequence). CDR3 length equals 18 residues. The V end was cut by 2 bases, the J end by 0 bases, with 20 bases between. The CDR3 nucleotides read TGTGCCTGGAGTCCCAGTGGGGCAGGGGACCTCTCTGGAAACACCATATATTTT. Its translation: CAWSPSGAGDLSGNTIYF.

The chain employs TRBV7-9 and TRBJ1-4, with 9 nucleotides matching TRBD1. This CDR3 spans 15 amino acids. After removal of 6 bases from V and 2 bases from J, the junction contained 4 bases not matched to a gene. Germline V gene sequence: CDR1 SEHNR, CDR2 FQNEAQ (reference sequence). The CDR3 nucleotides read TGTGCCAGCAGTCTCGGACAGGGGACTAATGAAAAACTGTTTTTT. This gives the protein CASSLGQGTNEKLFF.

The count of this clone is one. The genes are TRBV7-8 and TRBJ2-3; a possible D gene is TRBD2 (6 bases). This CDR3 contains 14 residues. CDR1 is SGHVS and CDR2 is FQNEAQ in the germline V gene. V lost 2 bases and J lost 5, with 11 bases in between. DNA for the CDR3: TGTGCCAGCAGCTTATGGGGGGTTGGAGATACGCAGTATTTT. Protein: CASSLWGVGDTQYF.